The 8 T cell receptor beta chains in this list originate from one sample, sequenced in a study of graft-versus-host responses after intestinal transplantation. No antigen has been assigned to these receptors. Generated by immunoSEQ multiplex PCR, the TCRdb table keeps only in-frame clones and is missing some. Here the sample spans under 95,000 clones, approximately 88% being singletons. Material: unstimulated CD8+ T cells sorted from spleen or lymph node cells, obtained before intestinal transplant. The origin of the receptors is a human donor who received an intestinal transplant.

This clone occurred a few times. The CDR3 bases are TGCGCCAGCAGCCAACCGGACAGGGAACACGAGCAGTACTTC. It is translated as CASSQPDREHEQYF. This chain joins TRBV4-1 and TRBJ2-7, with TRBD1 matching 8 bases. The CDR3 sequence is 14 residues long. Germline values: CDR1 MGHRA, CDR2 YSYEKL. V gave up 2 bases and J gave up 5 bases; unmatched junction bases: 5.

This chain links TRBV28 with TRBJ2-2; TRBD1 matches 7 bases. CDR3 length: 14 amino acids. Germline V gene data show CDR1 as MDHEN and CDR2 as SYDVKM. V gave up 5 bases and J gave up 7 bases; unmatched junction bases: 7. CDR3 protein: CASSPDREVGELFF. In DNA, the CDR3 is TGTGCCAGCAGTCCCGACAGGGAAGTCGGGGAGCTGTTTTTT.

The rearrangement joins TRBV5-4 to TRBJ1-6, with D possibly matching TRBD1 (6 bases). This CDR3 comprises 15 residues. Germline values: CDR1 SGHNT, CDR2 YYREEE (reference sequence). Trimming pared 0 bases from V and 8 bases from J, leaving 12 bases between. The CDR3 sequence is CASSLGRGRDSPLHF. The DNA of the CDR3 is TGTGCCAGCAGCTTGGGGAGGGGGAGGGATTCACCCCTCCACTTT.

CDR3 nucleotides: TGTGCCAGTAGTCGGCGGGACCGCTCCTACGAGCAGTACTTC. This gives the protein CASSRRDRSYEQYF. The V call is TRBV19, the J call TRBJ2-7; D perhaps matches TRBD2 (6 bases). The CDR3 has 14 amino acids. With 5 bases removed from V and 0 bases from J, the gap between germline ends came to 11 bases. Germline values: CDR1 LNHDA, CDR2 SQIVND (reference sequence).

The V and J genes are TRBV7-9 and TRBJ2-5; TRBD2 might be the D (5 bases). The length of the CDR3 is 12 residues. V lost 1 base and J lost 9, with 9 bases in between. Looked up from germline, CDR1 is SEHNR and CDR2 is FQNEAQ (reference sequence). CDR3 amino acids: CASSLDSEAQYF. The CDR3 DNA reads TGTGCCAGCAGCTTAGATTCGGAGGCCCAGTACTTC.

The chain combines TRBV6-5 with TRBJ2-5; TRBD2 agrees at 12 bases. CDR1 is MNHEY, CDR2 SVGAGI, per germline. The CDR3 loop spans 14 amino acids. J lost 3 bases, V lost 5 bases, and 1 base had no gene match. The CDR3 bases are TGTGCCAGCAGTCGACTAGCGGGGGAAGAGACCCAGTACTTC. Translation: CASSRLAGEETQYF.

This clone was counted a single time. The V call is TRBV10-1, the J call TRBJ1-5; the match to TRBD1 covers 9 bases. V lost 8 bases to trimming and J lost 0 bases; unmatched junction nucleotides: 8. There are 16 residues in the CDR3. Per the germline V gene, CDR1 is WNHNN and CDR2 is SYGVQD (reference sequence). This chain's CDR3 is CASPRGGQGSNQPQHF. For the CDR3, the DNA is TGCGCCAGCCCGAGGGGGGGACAGGGTAGCAATCAGCCCCAGCATTTT.

This chain uses TRBV5-6 with TRBJ2-2; D gene unclear. The CDR3 has 13 amino acids. CDR1 is SGHDT and CDR2 is YYEEEE in the germline V gene. The V gene lost 0 bases and the J gene lost 5 bases, with 5 bases spanning the gap. CDR3 DNA: TGTGCCAGCAGCTTGGGAGTTACCGGGGAGCTGTTTTTT. Translation gives CASSLGVTGELFF.